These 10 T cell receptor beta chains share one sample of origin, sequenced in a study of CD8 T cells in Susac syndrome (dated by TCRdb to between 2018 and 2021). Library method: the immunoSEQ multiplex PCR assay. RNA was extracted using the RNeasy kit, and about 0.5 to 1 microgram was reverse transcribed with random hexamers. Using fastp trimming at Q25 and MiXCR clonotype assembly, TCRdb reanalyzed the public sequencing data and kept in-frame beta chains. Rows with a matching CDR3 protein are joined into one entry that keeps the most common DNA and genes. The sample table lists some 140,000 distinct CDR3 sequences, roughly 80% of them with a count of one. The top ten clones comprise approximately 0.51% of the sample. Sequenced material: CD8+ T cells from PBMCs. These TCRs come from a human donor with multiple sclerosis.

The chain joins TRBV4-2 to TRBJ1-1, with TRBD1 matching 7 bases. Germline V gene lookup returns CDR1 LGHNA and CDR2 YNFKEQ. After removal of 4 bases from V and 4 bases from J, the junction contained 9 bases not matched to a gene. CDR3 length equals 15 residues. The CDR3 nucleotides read TGTGCCAGCAGCCGTTCAAAGGGGGCGCGCACTGAAGCTTTCTTT. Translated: CASSRSKGARTEAFF.

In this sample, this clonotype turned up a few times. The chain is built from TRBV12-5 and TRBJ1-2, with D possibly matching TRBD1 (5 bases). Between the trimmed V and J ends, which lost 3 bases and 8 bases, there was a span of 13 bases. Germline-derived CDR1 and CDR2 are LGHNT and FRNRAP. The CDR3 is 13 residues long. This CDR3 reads CASGFREEGGYTF. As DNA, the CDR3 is TGTGCTAGTGGTTTCAGAGAGGAGGGGGGCTACACCTTC. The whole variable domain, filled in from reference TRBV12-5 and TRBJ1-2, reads DARVTQTPRHKVTEMGQEVTMRCQPILGHNTVFWYRQTMMQGLELLAYFRNRAPLDDSGMPKDRFSAEMPDATLATLKIQPSEPRDSAVYFCASGFREEGGYTFGSGTRLTVV.

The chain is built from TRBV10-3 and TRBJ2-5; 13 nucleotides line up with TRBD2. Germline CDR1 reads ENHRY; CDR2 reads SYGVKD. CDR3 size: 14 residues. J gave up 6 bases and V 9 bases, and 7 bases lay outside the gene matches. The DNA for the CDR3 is TGTGCCATACGGACTAGCGGGAGTATCAAGACCCAGTACTTC. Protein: CAIRTSGSIKTQYF.

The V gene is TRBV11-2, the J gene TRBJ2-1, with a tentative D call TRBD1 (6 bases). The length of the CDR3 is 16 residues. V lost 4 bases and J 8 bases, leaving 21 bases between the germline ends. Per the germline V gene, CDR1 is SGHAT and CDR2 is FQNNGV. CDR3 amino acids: CASSSNNRVSGYEQFF. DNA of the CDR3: TGTGCCAGCAGCTCCAACAACAGGGTCTCGGGTTATGAGCAGTTCTTC.

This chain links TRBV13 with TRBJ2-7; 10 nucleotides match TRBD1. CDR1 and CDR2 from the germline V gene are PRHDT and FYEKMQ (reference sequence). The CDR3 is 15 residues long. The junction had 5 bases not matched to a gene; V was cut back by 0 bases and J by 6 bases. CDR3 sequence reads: CASSLGGTGDREQYF. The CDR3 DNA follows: TGTGCCAGCAGCTTAGGAGGGACAGGGGACCGCGAGCAGTACTTC.

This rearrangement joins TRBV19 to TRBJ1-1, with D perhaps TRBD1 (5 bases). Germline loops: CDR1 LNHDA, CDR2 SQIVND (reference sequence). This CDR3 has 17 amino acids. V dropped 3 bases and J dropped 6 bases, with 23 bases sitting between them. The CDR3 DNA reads TGTGCCAGTAGTATCCAACCCGGGTTTTTTCCGGGGGCTGAAGCTTTCTTT. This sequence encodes CASSIQPGFFPGAEAFF.

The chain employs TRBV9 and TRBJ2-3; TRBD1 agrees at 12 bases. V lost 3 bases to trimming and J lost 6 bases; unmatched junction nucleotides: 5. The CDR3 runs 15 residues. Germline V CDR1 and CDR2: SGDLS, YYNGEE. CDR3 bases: TGTGCCAGCAGCGCCGGGACAGGGGGCCTCGATACGCAGTATTTT. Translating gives CASSAGTGGLDTQYF.

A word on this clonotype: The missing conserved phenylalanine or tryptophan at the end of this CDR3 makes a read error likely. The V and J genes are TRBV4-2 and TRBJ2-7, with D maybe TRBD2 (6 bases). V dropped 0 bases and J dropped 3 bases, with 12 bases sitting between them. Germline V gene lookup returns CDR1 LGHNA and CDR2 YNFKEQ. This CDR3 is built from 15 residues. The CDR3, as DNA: TGTGCCAGCAGCCAAGACTCTACTAGCCTCTACGAGCAGTACCTC. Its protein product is CASSQDSTSLYEQYL.

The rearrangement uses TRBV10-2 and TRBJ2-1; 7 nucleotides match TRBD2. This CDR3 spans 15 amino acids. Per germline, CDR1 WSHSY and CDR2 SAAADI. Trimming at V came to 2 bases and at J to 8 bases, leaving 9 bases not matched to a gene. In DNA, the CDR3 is TGCGCCAGCAGTGAGGCCTACTTGGGGAGGGATGAGCAGTTCTTC. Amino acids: CASSEAYLGRDEQFF.

The CDR3 region is CASSDRPGLATDTQYF. The DNA of the CDR3 is TGTGCCAGCAGTGACCGACCGGGACTAGCCACAGATACGCAGTATTTT. The chain has TRBV6-4 and TRBJ2-3, with 9 nucleotides matching TRBD2. The CDR3 is 16 residues long. Germline V gene data show CDR1 as MRHNA and CDR2 as SNTAGT. J was trimmed by 2 bases and V by 2 bases; bases with no gene match: 5.